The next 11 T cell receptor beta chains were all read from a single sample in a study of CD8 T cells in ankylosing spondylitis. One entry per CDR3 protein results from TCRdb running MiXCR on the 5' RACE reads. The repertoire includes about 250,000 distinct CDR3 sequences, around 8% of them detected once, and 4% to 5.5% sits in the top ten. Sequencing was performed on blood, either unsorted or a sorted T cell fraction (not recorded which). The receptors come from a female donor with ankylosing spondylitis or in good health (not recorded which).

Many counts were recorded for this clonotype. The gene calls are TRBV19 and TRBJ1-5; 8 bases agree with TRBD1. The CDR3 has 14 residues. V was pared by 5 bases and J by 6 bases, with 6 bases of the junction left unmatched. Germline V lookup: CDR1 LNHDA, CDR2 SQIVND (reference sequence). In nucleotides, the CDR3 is TGTGCCAGTAGTGGAGGACAGGGTTTTCAGCCCCAGCATTTT. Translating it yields CASSGGQGFQPQHF.

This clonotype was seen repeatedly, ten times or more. CDR3 sequence (DNA): TGTGCCAGCCTTTTATCCGGTCAGGGAAACACCGGGGAGCTGTTTTTT. It translates to CASLLSGQGNTGELFF. The J gene is TRBJ2-2, the V gene TRBV6-2 or TRBV6-3; TRBD1 might be the D (5 bases). The CDR3 is 16 residues long. Germline CDR1 MNHEY, CDR2 SVGEGT. V was pared by 8 bases and J by 2 bases, with 18 bases between.

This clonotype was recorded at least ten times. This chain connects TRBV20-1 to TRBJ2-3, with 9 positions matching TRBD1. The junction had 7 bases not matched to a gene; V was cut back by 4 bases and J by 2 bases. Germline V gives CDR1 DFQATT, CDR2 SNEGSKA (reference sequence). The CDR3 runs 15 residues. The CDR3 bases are TGCAGTGCTACGGAGGGGACAGGGCCCACAGATACGCAGTATTTT. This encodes CSATEGTGPTDTQYF.

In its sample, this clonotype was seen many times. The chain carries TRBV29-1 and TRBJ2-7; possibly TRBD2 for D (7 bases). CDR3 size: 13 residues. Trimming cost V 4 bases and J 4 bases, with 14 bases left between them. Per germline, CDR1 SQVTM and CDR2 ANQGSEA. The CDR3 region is CSVVAGDRYEQYF. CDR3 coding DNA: TGCAGCGTTGTGGCGGGAGACAGGTACGAGCAGTACTTC.

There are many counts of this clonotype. CDR3 sequence: CASGLGLAGDNEQFF. CDR3 DNA sequence: TGTGCCAGCGGGTTAGGACTAGCGGGAGACAATGAGCAGTTCTTC. The J gene is TRBJ2-1, the V gene TRBV12-3 or TRBV12-4; 13 nucleotides align to TRBD2. Trimming removed 8 bases from V and 5 bases from J; junction bases left unmatched: 6. The CDR3 is made up of 15 amino acids.

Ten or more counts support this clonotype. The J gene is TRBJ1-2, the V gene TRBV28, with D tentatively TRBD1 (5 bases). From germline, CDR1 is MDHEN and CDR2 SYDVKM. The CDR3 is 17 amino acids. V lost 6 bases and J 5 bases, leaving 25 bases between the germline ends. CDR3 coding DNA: TGTGCCAGCAGCCCCCTTGGGGGGATTGAAAGGCTTTATGGCTACACCTTC. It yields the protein CASSPLGGIERLYGYTF.

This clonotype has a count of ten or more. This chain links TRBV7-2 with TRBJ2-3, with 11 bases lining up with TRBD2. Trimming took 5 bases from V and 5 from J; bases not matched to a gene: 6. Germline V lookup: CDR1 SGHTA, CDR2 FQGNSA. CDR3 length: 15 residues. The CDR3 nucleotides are TGTGCCAGCAGCCGTAGCGGGAGGGGAATAGATACGCAGTATTTT. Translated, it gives CASSRSGRGIDTQYF.

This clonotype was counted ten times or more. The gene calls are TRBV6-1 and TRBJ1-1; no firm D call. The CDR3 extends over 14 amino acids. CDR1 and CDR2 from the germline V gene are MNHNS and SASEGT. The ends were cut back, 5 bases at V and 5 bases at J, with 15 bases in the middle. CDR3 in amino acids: CASSPSAWATEAFF. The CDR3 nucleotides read TGTGCCAGCAGTCCCTCCGCATGGGCGACTGAAGCTTTCTTT.

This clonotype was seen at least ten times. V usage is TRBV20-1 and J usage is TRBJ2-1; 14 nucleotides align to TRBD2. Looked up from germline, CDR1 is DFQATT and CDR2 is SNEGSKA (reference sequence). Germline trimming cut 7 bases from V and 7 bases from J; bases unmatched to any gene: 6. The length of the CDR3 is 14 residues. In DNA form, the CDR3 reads TGCAGTGTTGGGACTAGCGGGAGCTTAAATGAGCAGTTCTTC. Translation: CSVGTSGSLNEQFF.

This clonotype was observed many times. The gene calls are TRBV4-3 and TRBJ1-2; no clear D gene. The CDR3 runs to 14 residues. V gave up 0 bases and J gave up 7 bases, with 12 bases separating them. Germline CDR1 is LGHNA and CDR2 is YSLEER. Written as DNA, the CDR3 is TGCGCCAGCAGCCAAGAAAGGGCACAAGGTGGCTACACCTTC. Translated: CASSQERAQGGYTF.

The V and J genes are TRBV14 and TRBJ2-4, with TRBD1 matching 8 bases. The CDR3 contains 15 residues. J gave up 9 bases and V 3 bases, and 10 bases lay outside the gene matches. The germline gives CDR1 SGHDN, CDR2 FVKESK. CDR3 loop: CASSHPGGATVIQYF. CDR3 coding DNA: TGTGCCAGCAGCCATCCAGGGGGCGCGACGGTCATTCAGTACTTC.